This T cell receptor (beta chain) stems from a study of cytomegalovirus exposure and HLA in healthy donors. Donors were nominally healthy when sampled, though unrecorded immune exposures were likely. V was clipped by 6 bases and J by 5 bases; unmatched bases: 8. Per germline, CDR1 MNHNS and CDR2 SASEGT. The CDR3 sequence is 15 residues long. Overall study results and limits: In a later analysis, across HLA loci, associated TCR counts were highest for DRB1, lowest for HLA-C. The study reported that TCR beta sequences accurately predicted HLA-A and HLA-B alleles in most subjects.

60 Vbeta and 13 Jbeta primers were used in PCR. Here immunoSEQ multiplex PCR was the method, and the copy in TCRdb shows in-frame clones only, minus some. The data hold about 100,000 clones, with roughly 75% observed a single time. This clone turned up a few times. The antigen remains unidentified. The sequenced sample was PBMCs. This TCR was recovered from a woman aged 40 to 50 in good health and CMV-seronegative. The chain employs TRBV6-1 and TRBJ2-3, with 10 bases fitting TRBD1. CDR3 DNA sequence: TGTGCCAGCAGCACGGGGACAGGGGCAGTAGATACGCAGTATTTT. This sequence encodes CASSTGTGAVDTQYF.